These T cell receptor beta chains were read from a single sample in a study of blood T cell repertoires in COVID-19. Sequencing used immunoSEQ multiplex PCR; TCRdb keeps in-frame clones, though not all of them. This sample yields roughly 40,000 clones, of which over 75% are seen a single time; 7% to 9% belongs to the top ten. The sample consisted of peripheral blood. These receptor sequences come from a woman in her 70s with acute or convalescent COVID-19. CDR3s include the opening cysteine and the closing phenylalanine or tryptophan. Each record gives: V gene, J gene, clone size, D gene, CDR3 DNA, CDR3 protein. A D gene is named only where the DNA matches it firmly. Clone size appears in some rows only: once, few, many, or a class for an expanded clone.

V gene: TRBV10-1
J gene: TRBJ1-4
clone size: NA
D gene: NA
CDR3 DNA: TGCGCCAGCAGTGCCGGACAAACTAATGAAAAACTGTTTTTT
CDR3 protein: CASSAGQTNEKLFF

V gene: TRBV18
J gene: TRBJ2-1
clone size: NA
D gene: TRBD2
CDR3 DNA: TGTGCCAGCTCAACTAGCGGTGCCTACAATGAGCAGTTCTTC
CDR3 protein: CASSTSGAYNEQFF

V gene: TRBV19
J gene: TRBJ2-3
clone size: once
D gene: TRBD2
CDR3 DNA: TGTGCCAGTAGTATGAGGCTAGCGGGAGGTGGAATCGCGTTAGATACGCAGTATTTT
CDR3 protein: CASSMRLAGGGIALDTQYF

V gene: TRBV6-6
J gene: TRBJ1-5
clone size: NA
D gene: TRBD1
CDR3 DNA: TGTGCCAGCAGCTCAGACAGGGAATATAGCAATCAGCCCCAGCATTTT
CDR3 protein: CASSSDREYSNQPQHF

V gene: TRBV6-5
J gene: TRBJ1-1
clone size: NA
D gene: NA
CDR3 DNA: TGTGCCAGCAGTTACTCCAGCCTAGCAGAAGCTTTCTTT
CDR3 protein: CASSYSSLAEAFF

V gene: TRBV2
J gene: TRBJ2-3
clone size: NA
D gene: NA
CDR3 DNA: TGTGCCAGCACCTTGCAGACTAGCACAGATACGCAGTATTTT
CDR3 protein: CASTLQTSTDTQYF

V gene: TRBV7-9
J gene: TRBJ1-2
clone size: NA
D gene: TRBD1
CDR3 DNA: TGTGCCAGCAGCCTTGGACAGGGGATTGATAACTATGGCTACACCTTC
CDR3 protein: CASSLGQGIDNYGYTF

V gene: TRBV6-1
J gene: TRBJ1-5
clone size: NA
D gene: NA
CDR3 DNA: TGTGCCAGCAGTGAAAGGACAGCACCTAGCAATCAGCCCCAGCATTTT
CDR3 protein: CASSERTAPSNQPQHF

V gene: TRBV4-2
J gene: TRBJ2-4
clone size: few
D gene: TRBD2
CDR3 DNA: TGTGCCAGCAGCCAAGATGCTAGCGGGTTTGCCAAAAACATTCAGTACTTC
CDR3 protein: CASSQDASGFAKNIQYF

V gene: TRBV5-6
J gene: TRBJ2-3
clone size: NA
D gene: TRBD2
CDR3 DNA: TGTGCCAGCAGCTTGGCGGCTAGCGGGGACACAGATACGCAGTATTTT
CDR3 protein: CASSLAASGDTDTQYF

V gene: TRBV6-6
J gene: TRBJ2-2
clone size: NA
D gene: NA
CDR3 DNA: TGTGCCAGCACCTCAGGGGCGACCGGGGAGCTGTTTTTT
CDR3 protein: CASTSGATGELFF

V gene: TRBV5-5
J gene: TRBJ1-3
clone size: NA
D gene: TRBD1
CDR3 DNA: TGTGCCAGCAGCCAGGGACAGGGATCCTCTGGAAACACCATATATTTT
CDR3 protein: CASSQGQGSSGNTIYF

V gene: TRBV4-3
J gene: TRBJ2-5
clone size: NA
D gene: TRBD2
CDR3 DNA: TGCGCCAGCAGCCAAGATTTAGAGGGCGCAGGGAGGGCCCAGTACTTC
CDR3 protein: CASSQDLEGAGRAQYF

V gene: TRBV9
J gene: TRBJ1-6
clone size: NA
D gene: NA
CDR3 DNA: TGTGCCAGCAGCAAAACCCCCGGGACACATAATTCACCCCTCCACTTT
CDR3 protein: CASSKTPGTHNSPLHF

V gene: TRBV10-3
J gene: TRBJ2-2
clone size: once
D gene: NA
CDR3 DNA: TGTGCCATCAGTGAGTCTCGGGGGATCGGGGAGCTGTTTTTT
CDR3 protein: CAISESRGIGELFF

V gene: TRBV29-1
J gene: TRBJ1-2
clone size: NA
D gene: NA
CDR3 DNA: TGCAGCGTTGACGACAGACTGAACTATGGCTACACCTTC
CDR3 protein: CSVDDRLNYGYTF

V gene: TRBV29-1
J gene: TRBJ1-2
clone size: NA
D gene: TRBD1
CDR3 DNA: TGCAGCGTTGACCGGACAGGGGTAAACTATGGCTACACCTTC
CDR3 protein: CSVDRTGVNYGYTF

V gene: TRBV27
J gene: TRBJ1-4
clone size: NA
D gene: NA
CDR3 DNA: TGTGCCAGCAGTTTAAGGGGTGTCATTAATGAAAAACTGTTTTTT
CDR3 protein: CASSLRGVINEKLFF

V gene: TRBV9
J gene: TRBJ1-4
clone size: NA
D gene: NA
CDR3 DNA: TGTGCCAGCAGCCGGGGGGACTTTCCCTCATCTGCAACTAATGAAAAACTGTTTTTT
CDR3 protein: CASSRGDFPSSATNEKLFF

V gene: TRBV5-6
J gene: TRBJ1-2
clone size: NA
D gene: TRBD1
CDR3 DNA: TGTGCCAGCAGCGAGCCCCAGGGGGTAGACTATGGCTACACCTTC
CDR3 protein: CASSEPQGVDYGYTF

V gene: TRBV6-1
J gene: TRBJ1-1
clone size: once
D gene: NA
CDR3 DNA: TGTGCCAGCAGTTTAAAGGGGGACACTGAAGCTTTCTTT
CDR3 protein: CASSLKGDTEAFF

V gene: TRBV5-5
J gene: TRBJ1-2
clone size: NA
D gene: NA
CDR3 DNA: TGTGCCAGCAGCTGGGGGGGCTATGGCTACACCTTC
CDR3 protein: CASSWGGYGYTF

V gene: TRBV2
J gene: TRBJ2-5
clone size: NA
D gene: NA
CDR3 DNA: TGTGCCAGCAAGGGGATGGAGACCCAGTACTTC
CDR3 protein: CASKGMETQYF

V gene: TRBV28
J gene: TRBJ2-3
clone size: NA
D gene: NA
CDR3 DNA: TGTGCCGTGCTAGCGCATGAAACAGATACGCAGTATTTT
CDR3 protein: CAVLAHETDTQYF

V gene: TRBV19
J gene: TRBJ2-1
clone size: once
D gene: NA
CDR3 DNA: TGTGCCAGTAGTGGGGGGACGACAAATGAGCAGTTCTTC
CDR3 protein: CASSGGTTNEQFF

V gene: TRBV19
J gene: TRBJ2-1
clone size: NA
D gene: NA
CDR3 DNA: TGTGCCAGTAGTATAGGACAAAACAATGAGCAGTTCTTC
CDR3 protein: CASSIGQNNEQFF

V gene: TRBV11-3
J gene: TRBJ2-1
clone size: once
D gene: TRBD2
CDR3 DNA: TGTGCCAGCAGCTTTACCGGGACTACCTACAATGAGCAGTTCTTC
CDR3 protein: CASSFTGTTYNEQFF

V gene: TRBV7-9
J gene: TRBJ2-1
clone size: NA
D gene: NA
CDR3 DNA: TGTGCCAGCAGCTTAGGGGGGCGGGAGCCCCATGAGCAGTTCTTC
CDR3 protein: CASSLGGREPHEQFF

V gene: TRBV6-1
J gene: TRBJ2-2
clone size: NA
D gene: TRBD1
CDR3 DNA: TGTGCCAGCAGAAGGACAGGGAACACCGGGGAGCTGTTTTTT
CDR3 protein: CASRRTGNTGELFF

V gene: TRBV7-9
J gene: TRBJ2-1
clone size: NA
D gene: NA
CDR3 DNA: TGTGCCAGCAGCTATGGGGGGAGAGGGTTTTGGGATGAGCAGTTCTTC
CDR3 protein: CASSYGGRGFWDEQFF

V gene: TRBV28
J gene: TRBJ1-4
clone size: few
D gene: NA
CDR3 DNA: TGTGCCAGCAAGCCCGGACCAGCGGCTAATGAAAAACTGTTTTTT
CDR3 protein: CASKPGPAANEKLFF

V gene: TRBV5-1
J gene: TRBJ1-2
clone size: NA
D gene: NA
CDR3 DNA: TGCGCCAGCAGCTTGGATCCAGGGTCCATCTATGGCTACACCTTC
CDR3 protein: CASSLDPGSIYGYTF

V gene: TRBV29-1
J gene: TRBJ2-2
clone size: NA
D gene: TRBD2
CDR3 DNA: TGCAGCGGACTAGCGGTCGATAGTGGAACCGGGGAGCTGTTTTTT
CDR3 protein: CSGLAVDSGTGELFF

V gene: TRBV19
J gene: TRBJ2-2
clone size: NA
D gene: TRBD2
CDR3 DNA: TGTGCCAGTACGGGAGGGGTCCCCGGGGAGCTGTTTTTT
CDR3 protein: CASTGGVPGELFF

V gene: TRBV6-5
J gene: TRBJ1-2
clone size: NA
D gene: NA
CDR3 DNA: TGTGCCAGCACCGTCGGGGGATCCTATGGCTACACCTTC
CDR3 protein: CASTVGGSYGYTF